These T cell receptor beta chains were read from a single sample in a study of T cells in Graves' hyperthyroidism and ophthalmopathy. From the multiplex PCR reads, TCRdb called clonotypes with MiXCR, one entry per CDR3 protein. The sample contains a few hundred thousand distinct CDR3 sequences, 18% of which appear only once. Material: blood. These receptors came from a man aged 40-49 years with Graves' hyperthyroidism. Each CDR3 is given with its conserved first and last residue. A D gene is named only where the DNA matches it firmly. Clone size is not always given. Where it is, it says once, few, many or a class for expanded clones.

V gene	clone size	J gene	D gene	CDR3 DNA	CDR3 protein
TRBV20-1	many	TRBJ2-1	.	TGCAGTGCTCGAACCCCTACAGGGACGGCTGAGCAGTTCTTC	CSARTPTGTAEQFF
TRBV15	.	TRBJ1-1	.	TGTGCCACCAGCAGCCAAGCCACATTGGACACTGAAGCTTTCTTT	CATSSQATLDTEAFF
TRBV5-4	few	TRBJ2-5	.	TGTGCCAGCAGTTCCAGCAGGGCAGGAGAGACCCAGTACTTC	CASSSSRAGETQYF
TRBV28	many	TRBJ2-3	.	TGTGCCAGCAGTTTAGGTCTGACGGCTTACACAGATACGCAGTATTTT	CASSLGLTAYTDTQYF
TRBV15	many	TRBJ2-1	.	TGTGCCACCAGCCCCCAGCGGGTGCACAATGAGCAGTTCTTC	CATSPQRVHNEQFF
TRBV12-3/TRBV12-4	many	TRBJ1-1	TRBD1	TGTGCCAGCAGTTTAGCTGGGACAGGGGTTGGCACTGAAGCTTTCTTT	CASSLAGTGVGTEAFF
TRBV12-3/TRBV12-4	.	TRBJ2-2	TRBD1	TGTGCCAGCAATGACAGGGGGCAAAAGGTCGGGGAGCTGTTTTTT	CASNDRGQKVGELFF
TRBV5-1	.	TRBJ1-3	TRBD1	TGCGCCAGCAGCTTGACTCTCAGACAGGGAGTGAGCGGAAACACCATATATTTT	CASSLTLRQGVSGNTIYF
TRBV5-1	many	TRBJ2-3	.	TGCGCCAGCAGTTACTTACCAACCAGCACAGATACGCAGTATTTT	CASSYLPTSTDTQYF
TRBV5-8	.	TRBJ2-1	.	TGTGCCAGCACCCTTCAGGGTAGGCCCTACAATGAGCAGTTCTTC	CASTLQGRPYNEQFF
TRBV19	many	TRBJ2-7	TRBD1	TGTGCCAGTAGTACACCACGGGACAGGGGCTATCGCCAGTACGAGCAGTACTTC	CASSTPRDRGYRQYEQYF
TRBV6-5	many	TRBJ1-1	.	TGTGCCAGCAGTTACCTCCCGACACGAGTTATGAACACTGAAGCTTTCTTT	CASSYLPTRVMNTEAFF
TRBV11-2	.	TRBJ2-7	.	TGTGCCAGCAGCTTAGTAGTCTACGAGCAGTACTTC	CASSLVVYEQYF
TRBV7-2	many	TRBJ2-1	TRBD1	TGTGCCAGCAGCTTCGGGACAGGGGGCGGTGAGCAGTTCTTC	CASSFGTGGGEQFF
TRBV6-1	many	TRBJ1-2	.	TGTGCCAGCAGGCTCACGGGTGACTATGGCTACACCTTC	CASRLTGDYGYTF
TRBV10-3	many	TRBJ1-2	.	TGTGCCATCAGTGAGTTCCGGGACGGACAAAACTATGGCTACACCTTC	CAISEFRDGQNYGYTF